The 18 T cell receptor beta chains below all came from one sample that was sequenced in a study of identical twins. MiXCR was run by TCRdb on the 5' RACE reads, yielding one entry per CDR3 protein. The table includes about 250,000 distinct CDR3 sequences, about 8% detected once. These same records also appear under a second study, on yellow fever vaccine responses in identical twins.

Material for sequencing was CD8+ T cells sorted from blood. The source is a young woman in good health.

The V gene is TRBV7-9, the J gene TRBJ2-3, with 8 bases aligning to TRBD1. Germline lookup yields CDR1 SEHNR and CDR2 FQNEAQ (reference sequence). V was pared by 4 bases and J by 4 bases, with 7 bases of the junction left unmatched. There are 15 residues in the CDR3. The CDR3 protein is CASSSRTGFADTQYF. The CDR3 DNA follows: TGTGCCAGCAGCTCCCGGACAGGGTTCGCAGATACGCAGTATTTT.

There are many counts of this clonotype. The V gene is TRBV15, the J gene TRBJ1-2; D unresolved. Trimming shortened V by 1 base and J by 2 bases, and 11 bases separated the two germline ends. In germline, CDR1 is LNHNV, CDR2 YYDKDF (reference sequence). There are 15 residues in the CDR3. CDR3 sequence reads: CATSRVAADNYGYTF. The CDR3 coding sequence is TGTGCCACCAGCAGAGTCGCGGCAGACAACTATGGCTACACCTTC.

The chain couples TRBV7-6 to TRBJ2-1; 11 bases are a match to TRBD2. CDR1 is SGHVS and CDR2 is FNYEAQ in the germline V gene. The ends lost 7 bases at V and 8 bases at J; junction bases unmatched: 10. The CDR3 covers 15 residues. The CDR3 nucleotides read TGTGCCAGCACGTATACTAGCGGGAGTGGCGATGAGCAGTTCTTC. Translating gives CASTYTSGSGDEQFF.

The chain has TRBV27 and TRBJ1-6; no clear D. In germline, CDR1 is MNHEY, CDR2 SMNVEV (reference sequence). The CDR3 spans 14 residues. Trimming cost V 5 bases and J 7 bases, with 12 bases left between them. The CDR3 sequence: CASSPLRQNSPLHF. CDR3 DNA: TGTGCCAGCAGTCCGCTACGGCAGAATTCACCCCTCCACTTT.

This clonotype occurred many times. The CDR3 region has the DNA TGTGCCAGCAGTAGTCCGGGACTCGCAGATACGCAGTATTTT. Its translation: CASSSPGLADTQYF. The chain links TRBV27 to TRBJ2-3, with a tentative D call TRBD2 (6 bases). The CDR3 spans 14 residues. Trimming left V 5 bases short and J 4 bases short, with 13 bases between. Per germline, CDR1 MNHEY and CDR2 SMNVEV (reference sequence).

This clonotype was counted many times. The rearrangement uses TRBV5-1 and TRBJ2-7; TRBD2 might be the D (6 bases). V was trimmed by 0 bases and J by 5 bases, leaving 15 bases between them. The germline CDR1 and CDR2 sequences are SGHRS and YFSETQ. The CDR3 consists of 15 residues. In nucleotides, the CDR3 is TGCGCCAGCAGCTTGGTCGTCCTCGGAGGGGACGAGCAGTACTTC. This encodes CASSLVVLGGDEQYF. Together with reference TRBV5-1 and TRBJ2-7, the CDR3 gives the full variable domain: KAGVTQTPRYLIKTRGQQVTLSCSPISGHRSVSWYQQTPGQGLQFLFEYFSETQRNKGNFPGRFSGRQFSNSRSEMNVSTLELGDSALYLCASSLVVLGGDEQYFGPGTRLTVT.

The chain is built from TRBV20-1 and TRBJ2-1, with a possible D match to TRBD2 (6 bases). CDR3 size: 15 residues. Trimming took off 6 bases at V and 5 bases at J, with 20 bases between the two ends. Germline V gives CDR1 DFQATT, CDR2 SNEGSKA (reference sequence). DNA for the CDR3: TGCAGTGCGGACCTCCGGGACTCGCTACACAATGAGCAGTTCTTC. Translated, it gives CSADLRDSLHNEQFF.

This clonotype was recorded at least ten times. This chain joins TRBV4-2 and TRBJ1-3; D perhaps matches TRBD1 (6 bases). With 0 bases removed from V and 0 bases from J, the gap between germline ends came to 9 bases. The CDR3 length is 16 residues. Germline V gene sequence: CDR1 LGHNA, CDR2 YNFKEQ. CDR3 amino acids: CASSQEEGVSGNTIYF. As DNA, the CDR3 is TGTGCCAGCAGCCAAGAGGAGGGGGTCTCTGGAAACACCATATATTTT.

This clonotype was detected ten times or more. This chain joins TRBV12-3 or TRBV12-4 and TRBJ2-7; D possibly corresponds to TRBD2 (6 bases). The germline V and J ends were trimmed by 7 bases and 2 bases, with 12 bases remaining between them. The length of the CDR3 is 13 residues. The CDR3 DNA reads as TGTGCCAGCACCTCGGGACTCACCTACGAGCAGTACTTC. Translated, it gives CASTSGLTYEQYF.

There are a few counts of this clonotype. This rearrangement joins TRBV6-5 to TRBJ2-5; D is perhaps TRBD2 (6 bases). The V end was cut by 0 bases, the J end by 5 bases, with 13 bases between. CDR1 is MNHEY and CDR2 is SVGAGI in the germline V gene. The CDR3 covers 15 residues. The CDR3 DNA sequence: TGTGCCAGCAGTTACTCTGGCGGGACTTGGGAGACCCAGTACTTC. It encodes CASSYSGGTWETQYF.

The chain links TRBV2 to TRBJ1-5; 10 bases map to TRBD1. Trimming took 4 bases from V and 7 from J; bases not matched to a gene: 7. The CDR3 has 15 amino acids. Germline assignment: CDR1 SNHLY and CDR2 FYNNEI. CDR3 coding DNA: TGTGCCAGCAGTGGAATCGGGACAGGGGCGCAGCCCCAGCATTTT. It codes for CASSGIGTGAQPQHF.

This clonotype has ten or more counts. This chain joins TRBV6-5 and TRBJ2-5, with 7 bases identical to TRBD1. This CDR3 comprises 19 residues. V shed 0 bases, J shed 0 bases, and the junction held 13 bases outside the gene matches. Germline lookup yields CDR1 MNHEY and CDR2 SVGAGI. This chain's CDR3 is CASSYSMSGGPGYQETQYF. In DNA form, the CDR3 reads TGTGCCAGCAGTTACTCGATGTCAGGGGGTCCTGGGTACCAAGAGACCCAGTACTTC.

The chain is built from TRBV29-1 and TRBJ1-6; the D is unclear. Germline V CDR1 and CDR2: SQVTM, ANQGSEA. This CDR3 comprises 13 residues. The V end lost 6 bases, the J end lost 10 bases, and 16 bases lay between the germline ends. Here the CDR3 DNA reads TGCAGCGTACTACCTACTTCGGGATCACCCCTCCACTTT. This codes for CSVLPTSGSPLHF.

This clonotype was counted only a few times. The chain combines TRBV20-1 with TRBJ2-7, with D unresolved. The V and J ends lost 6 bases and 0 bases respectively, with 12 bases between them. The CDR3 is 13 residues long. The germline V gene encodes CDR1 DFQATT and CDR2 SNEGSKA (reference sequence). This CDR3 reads CSARKTVSYEQYF. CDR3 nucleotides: TGCAGTGCCCGTAAGACGGTCTCCTACGAGCAGTACTTC.

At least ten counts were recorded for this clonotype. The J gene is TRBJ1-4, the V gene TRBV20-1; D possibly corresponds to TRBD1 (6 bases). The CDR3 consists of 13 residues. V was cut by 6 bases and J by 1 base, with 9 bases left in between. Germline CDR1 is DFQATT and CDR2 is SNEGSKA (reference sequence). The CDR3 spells CSALQGTNEKLFF. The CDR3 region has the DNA TGCAGTGCCCTACAGGGAACTAATGAAAAACTGTTTTTT.

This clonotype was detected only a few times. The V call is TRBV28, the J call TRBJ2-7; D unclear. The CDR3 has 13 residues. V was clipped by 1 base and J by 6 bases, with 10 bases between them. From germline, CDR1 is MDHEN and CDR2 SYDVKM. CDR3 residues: CASSLSVAVEQYF. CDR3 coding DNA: TGTGCCAGCAGTTTATCGGTGGCAGTCGAGCAGTACTTC.

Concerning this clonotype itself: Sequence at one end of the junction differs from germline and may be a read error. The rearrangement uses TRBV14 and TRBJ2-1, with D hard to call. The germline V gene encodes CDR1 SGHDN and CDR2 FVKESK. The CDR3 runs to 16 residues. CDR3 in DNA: TGTCCCAGCAGCCAACCGCTAAGCGCTCCGTTCTATGAGCAGTTCTTC. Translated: CPSSQPLSAPFYEQFF.

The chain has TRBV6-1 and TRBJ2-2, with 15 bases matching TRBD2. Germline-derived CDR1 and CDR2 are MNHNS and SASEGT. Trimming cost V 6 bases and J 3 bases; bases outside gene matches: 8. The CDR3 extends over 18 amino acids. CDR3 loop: CASREGLAGGSHTGELFF. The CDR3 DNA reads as TGTGCCAGCAGGGAGGGACTAGCGGGGGGATCTCACACCGGGGAGCTGTTTTTT.